This TCR beta chain was identified during a study of T cells after posttransplantation cyclophosphamide. The study's findings and limits: Later blood repertoires were often dominated by clones from the donor CD8+ memory compartment. Blood and skin or GI T cell repertoires showed limited TRB overlap. Recipient CMV seropositivity and CMV reactivation strongly tracked TRB clonality.

CDR3 length: 16 amino acids. The germline V and J ends were trimmed by 4 bases and 6 bases, with 20 bases remaining between them. Germline CDR1 reads SGHNT; CDR2 reads YYREEE (reference sequence). As to this clone: Its antigen is still unknown.

This table comes from immunoSEQ multiplex PCR, and its TCRdb copy is limited to in-frame clones, with some not included. The table includes around 23,000 clones, about 86% detected once. Methotrexate plus calcineurin inhibitor accompanied controls' myeloablative marrow transplants; sampling was 1 year later. This chain joins TRBV5-4 and TRBJ2-1, with D perhaps matching TRBD2 (5 bases). The input for sequencing was PBMCs, taken 362 days after allogeneic stem cell transplant with calcineurin inhibitor and methotrexate. This TCR was sampled from a female patient in her thirties or forties who received an allogeneic stem cell transplant from an unrelated donor, was CMV-positive, and had acute and chronic GVHD. Some T cells may trace back to the graft donor. The CDR3 region has the DNA TGTGCCAGCAGCCCTACCCCGGGCGCGGGTGGCAATGAGCAGTTCTTC. Protein sequence: CASSPTPGAGGNEQFF.